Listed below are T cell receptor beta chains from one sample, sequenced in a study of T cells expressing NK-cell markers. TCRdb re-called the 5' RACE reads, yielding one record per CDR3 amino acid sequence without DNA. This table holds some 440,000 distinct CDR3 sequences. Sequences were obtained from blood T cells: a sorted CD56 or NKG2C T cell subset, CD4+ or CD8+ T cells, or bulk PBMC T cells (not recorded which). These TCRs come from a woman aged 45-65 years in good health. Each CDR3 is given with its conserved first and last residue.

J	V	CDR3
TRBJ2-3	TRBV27	CASSLYRGQTDTQYF
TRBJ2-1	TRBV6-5	CASIEPSANEQFF
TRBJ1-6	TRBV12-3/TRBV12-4	CASSTLTGGRSPLHF
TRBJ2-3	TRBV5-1	CASSLADHYTDTQYF
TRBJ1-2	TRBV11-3	CASSQRQYGYTF
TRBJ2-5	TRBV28	CASSSPDYQETQYF
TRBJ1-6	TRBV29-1	CSVTKGGEGSPLHF
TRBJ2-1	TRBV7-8	CASRPNRKSSYNEQFF
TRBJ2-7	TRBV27	CASKLGGWGSYEQYF
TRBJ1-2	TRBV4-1	CASSQADRAVGYTF
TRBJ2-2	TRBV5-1	CASAMGQGLTGELFF
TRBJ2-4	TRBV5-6	CASSSPRDPLTKNIQYF
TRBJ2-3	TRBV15	CATSRDVGGDNTQYF
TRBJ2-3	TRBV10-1	CASSETVTGLGGDTQYF
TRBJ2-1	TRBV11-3	CASSFKIWTPGNEQFF
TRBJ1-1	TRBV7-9	CASSSNRQFEAFF
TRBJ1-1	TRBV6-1	CASTESGREAFF
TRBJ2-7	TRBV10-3	CAIREGPSYEQYF
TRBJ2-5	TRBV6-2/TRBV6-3	CASSGPQETQYF
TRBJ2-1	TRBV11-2	CASSLVGAKEQFF
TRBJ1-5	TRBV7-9	CASSYLDGNQPQHF
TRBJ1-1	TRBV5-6	CASSFTGLRVTEAFF
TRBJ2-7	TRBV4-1	CASSQGGTGQASSYEQYF
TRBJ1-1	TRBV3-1	CASSARGVNTEAFF
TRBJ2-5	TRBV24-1	CATSTPIDWQETQYF
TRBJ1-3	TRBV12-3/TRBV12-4	CASSLDSGNTIYF
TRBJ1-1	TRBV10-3	CAISPDRGRSTEAFF
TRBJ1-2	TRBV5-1	CASSLDNSVRYGYTF
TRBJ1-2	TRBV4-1	CASSQPEVVGLEGYTF
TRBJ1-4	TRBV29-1	CSVTTLGEKLFF
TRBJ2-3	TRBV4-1	CASSQDREAGENTDTQYF
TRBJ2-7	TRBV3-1	CASSQEIYEQYF
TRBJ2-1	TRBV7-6	CASGSFLTSGRAFTDNEQFF
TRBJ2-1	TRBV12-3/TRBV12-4	CASTEVVGGEQFF
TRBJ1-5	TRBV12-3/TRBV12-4	CASSFGTGASGQPQHF
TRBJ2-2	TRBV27	CASSGAGTSGSSTGELFF
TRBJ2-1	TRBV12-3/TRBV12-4	CASRAGLAAYNEQFF